This TCR beta chain is from a study of identical twins. Germline V gene lookup returns CDR1 MNHNS and CDR2 SASEGT. The CDR3 totals 18 residues. The V and J ends lost 6 bases and 2 bases, in that order; junction bases with no gene match: 9. TCRdb re-called the 5' RACE reads with MiXCR, one entry per CDR3 protein. The data hold over 600,000 distinct CDR3 sequences, with 21% observed a single time. This sample was shared with a second study, whose subject was T cells expressing NK-cell markers.

The sequence was collected from a woman aged 18-35 years in good health. The rearrangement joins TRBV6-1 to TRBJ2-6; 11 bases align to TRBD1. Source material: PBMCs. For the CDR3, the DNA is TGTGCCAGCAGGCGAGGGTCGGGACAGGGGGCTGGGGCCAACGTCCTGACTTTC. This gives the protein CASRRGSGQGAGANVLTF.